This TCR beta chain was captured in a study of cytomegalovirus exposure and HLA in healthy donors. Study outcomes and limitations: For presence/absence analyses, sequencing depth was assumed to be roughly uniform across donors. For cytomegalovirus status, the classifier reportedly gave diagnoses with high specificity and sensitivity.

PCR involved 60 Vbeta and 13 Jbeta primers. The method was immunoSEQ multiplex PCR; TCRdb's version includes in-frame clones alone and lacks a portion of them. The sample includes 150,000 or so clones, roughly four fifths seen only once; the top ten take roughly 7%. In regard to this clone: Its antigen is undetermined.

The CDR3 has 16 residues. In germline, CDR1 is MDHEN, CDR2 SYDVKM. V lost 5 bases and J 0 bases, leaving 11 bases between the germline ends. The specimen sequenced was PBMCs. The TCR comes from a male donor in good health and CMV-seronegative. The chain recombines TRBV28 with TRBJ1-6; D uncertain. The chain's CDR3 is CASSTPRSSYNSPLHF. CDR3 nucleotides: TGTGCCAGCAGTACTCCGCGGAGCTCCTATAATTCACCCCTCCACTTT.